A selection of T cell receptor beta chains follows, all from one sample in a study of regulatory T cells in long-lasting Graves disease. Each CDR3 protein gets one entry after TCRdb re-called the multiplex PCR reads with MiXCR. The sample shows 550,000 to 600,000 distinct CDR3 sequences, roughly 16% of them seen only once. The sample was also reused in another study, on T cells in Graves' hyperthyroidism and ophthalmopathy.

The specimen was peripheral blood mononuclear cells (PBMCs), collected at new diagnosis, from a patient treated with antithyroid drugs. All receptors come from a man aged 18-30 years with Graves disease. Each CDR3 is given with its conserved first and last residue. Each record gives: clone size, V gene, J gene, D gene, CDR3 protein, CDR3 DNA. A D gene is named only where the DNA matches it firmly. Not every row has a clone size; where given, it reads once, few, many or a size class.

NA,TRBV12-3/TRBV12-4,TRBJ2-6,NA,CATTRSGANVLTF,TGTGCCACCACACGCTCTGGGGCCAACGTCCTGACTTTC
many,TRBV12-3/TRBV12-4,TRBJ2-7,TRBD1,CASSSTGVPYEQYF,TGTGCCAGCAGTTCGACAGGGGTTCCCTACGAGCAGTACTTC
NA,TRBV27,TRBJ1-4,TRBD1,CASGRDRNNEKLFF,TGTGCCAGCGGGCGGGACAGGAATAATGAAAAACTGTTTTTT
many,TRBV11-2,TRBJ1-2,NA,CASTETGTANYGYTF,TGTGCCAGCACCGAAACCGGGACGGCGAACTATGGCTACACCTTC
many,TRBV7-3,TRBJ1-1,NA,CASSLNYLGVVNTEAFF,TGTGCCAGCAGCTTAAATTATCTCGGTGTAGTGAACACTGAAGCTTTCTTT
many,TRBV3-1,TRBJ1-1,TRBD1,CASSPRTGKGNTEAFF,TGTGCCAGCAGCCCCCGGACAGGGAAGGGGAACACTGAAGCTTTCTTT
many,TRBV7-2,TRBJ2-7,TRBD2,CASSLAGLAGPYEQYF,TGTGCCAGCAGCTTAGCCGGACTAGCGGGACCCTACGAGCAGTACTTC
many,TRBV20-1,TRBJ1-6,TRBD1,CSAGTENSPLHF,TGCAGTGCCGGGACAGAGAATTCACCCCTCCACTTT
few,TRBV28,TRBJ2-3,NA,CASSFNGRDTQYF,TGTGCCAGCAGTTTCAACGGCAGGGATACGCAGTATTTT
many,TRBV2,TRBJ1-1,NA,CASTGYNTEAFF,TGTGCCAGCACCGGGTATAACACTGAAGCTTTCTTT
NA,TRBV5-4,TRBJ1-2,NA,CASSPGGTEANYGYTF,TGTGCCAGCAGCCCCGGTGGGACCGAGGCTAACTATGGCTACACCTTC
many,TRBV27,TRBJ2-7,TRBD2,CASSLSREGPVRYEQYF,TGTGCCAGCAGTTTAAGTCGGGAGGGACCTGTCCGCTACGAGCAGTACTTC
NA,TRBV13,TRBJ2-3,NA,CASSLLRLDSDTQYF,TGTGCCAGCAGCTTGCTACGCCTAGATTCAGATACGCAGTATTTT
few,TRBV24-1,TRBJ2-3,NA,CATSDTSLPDTQYF,TGTGCCACCAGTGATACGTCCTTGCCAGATACGCAGTATTTT
NA,TRBV29-1,TRBJ2-7,TRBD1,CSVKTGSSYEQYF,TGCAGCGTCAAGACAGGGAGCTCCTACGAGCAGTACTTC
many,TRBV27,TRBJ2-3,NA,CASSPPEGRGQYF,TGTGCCAGCAGTCCGCCCGAAGGGAGAGGGCAGTATTTT